The 12 T cell receptor beta chains below come from one sample, sequenced in a study of human T cells and chemical hapten exposure (dated by TCRdb to about 2021). Library method: RACE. Instrument used: NextSeq 500. Using fastp trimming at Q25 and MiXCR clonotype assembly, TCRdb reanalyzed the public sequencing data and kept in-frame beta chains. All rows with the same CDR3 protein become a single entry with the most common DNA and genes. The sample profile shows roughly 380,000 distinct CDR3 sequences; roughly 5% of them were found once. The ten largest make up 2.5% to 3% of the sample. Reading the label with the study, this specimen's time point is: pre-sensitization, week 0. The intended sense of this specimen's treatment or condition label: therapeutic diphenylcyclopropenone sensitization with weekly scalp DPC. This material consisted of whole blood, taken in connection with sensitization to the hapten diphenylcyclopropenone (DPC). The receptors stem from a woman aged 50 to 60 with alopecia areata. Some clones in this sample may be carry-over from other donors' samples.

The V and J genes are TRBV9 and TRBJ1-6; perhaps TRBD1 as D (5 bases). The V end lost 4 bases, the J end lost 9 bases, and 14 bases lay between the germline ends. In germline, CDR1 is SGDLS, CDR2 YYNGEE. This CDR3 contains 14 residues. The CDR3: CASSLSGGGSPLHF. CDR3 sequence (DNA): TGTGCCAGCAGCCTCTCGGGGGGAGGTTCACCCCTCCACTTT.

Many counts were recorded for this clonotype. A read error may produce the germline difference seen at one junction end. This chain uses TRBV12-3 or TRBV12-4 with TRBJ2-1; 8 nucleotides line up with TRBD2. The CDR3 has 13 amino acids. The CDR3 sequence is CASSSGVSGRGLF. CDR3 nucleotide sequence: TGTGCCAGCAGTTCAGGGGTCAGCGGGAGAGGACTCTTC.

This clonotype turned up a few times. The chain has TRBV7-2 and TRBJ1-2; D unclear. Between the trimmed V and J ends, which lost 5 bases and 5 bases, there was a span of 15 bases. The CDR3 runs to 14 residues. Germline V lookup: CDR1 SGHTA, CDR2 FQGNSA. In DNA, the CDR3 is TGTGCCAGCAGCCATGGAGGCAGTACGTATGGCTACACCTTC. Amino acids: CASSHGGSTYGYTF.

The table lists this clonotype with many counts. The chain combines TRBV25-1 with TRBJ2-3; 10 bases map to TRBD2. The V gene's germline CDR1 is MGHDK and CDR2 SYGVNS. Losses at the gene ends were 6 bases for V and 5 bases for J; bases not matched to a gene: 8. The CDR3 loop spans 15 amino acids. The CDR3 nucleotides read TGTGCCAGCAGATCCCTAGCGGGAGAGGAAGATACGCAGTATTTT. Amino acids: CASRSLAGEEDTQYF.

This clonotype was seen repeatedly, ten times or more. V usage is TRBV6-5 and J usage is TRBJ2-1; 9 nucleotides agree with TRBD2. Germline-derived CDR1 and CDR2 are MNHEY and SVGAGI. The CDR3 consists of 15 residues. V was pared by 0 bases and J by 9 bases, with 6 bases of the junction left unmatched. CDR3 nucleotides: TGTGCCAGCAGTTACTCTAGCGGGAGAAATAGTGAGCAGTTCTTC. Its translation: CASSYSSGRNSEQFF.

The chain employs TRBV5-4 and TRBJ2-7; TRBD2 aligns across 10 bases. This CDR3 is built from 15 residues. CDR1 SGHNT and CDR2 YYREEE come from the germline V gene (reference sequence). The V gene end was trimmed by 1 base and the J gene end by 5 bases; junction bases not matched to a gene: 6. In nucleotides, the CDR3 is TGTGCCAGCAGCTTGAAGCGGGAGGGCCTCGACGAGCAGTACTTC. Translating it yields CASSLKREGLDEQYF. The complete variable domain, with remaining parts taken from reference TRBV5-4 and TRBJ2-7, reads ETGVTQSPTHLIKTRGQQVTLRCSSQSGHNTVSWYQQALGQGPQFIFQYYREEENGRGNFPPRFSGLQFPNYSSELNVNALELDDSALYLCASSLKREGLDEQYFGPGTRLTVT.

The rearrangement uses TRBV7-9 and TRBJ1-2; no firm D call. This CDR3 comprises 16 residues. Germline V gene data show CDR1 as SEHNR and CDR2 as FQNEAQ (reference sequence). V lost 5 bases, J lost 0 bases, and 16 bases lay in between. Here the CDR3 reads CASSHSDRTTNYGYTF. DNA for the CDR3: TGTGCCAGCAGCCATTCGGACCGGACCACTAACTATGGCTACACCTTC.

This clonotype came up many times. The rearrangement uses TRBV10-3 and TRBJ2-1; possible D gene TRBD2, 6 bases. CDR3 length: 15 residues. With 2 bases removed from V and 8 bases from J, the gap between germline ends came to 16 bases. Germline V gene sequence: CDR1 ENHRY, CDR2 SYGVKD. The CDR3 coding sequence is TGTGCCATCAGTGAGGCTAGCGCCCAAGGGGATGAGCAGTTCTTC. This codes for CAISEASAQGDEQFF.

V usage is TRBV27 and J usage is TRBJ1-2; a weak D match, TRBD1 (6 bases). The germline V gene encodes CDR1 MNHEY and CDR2 SMNVEV (reference sequence). The V end was cut by 8 bases, the J end by 7 bases, with 20 bases between. CDR3 length: 14 amino acids. The CDR3 bases are TGTGCCAGCCCTGGACCGGACAGACTCTTTGGCTACACCTTC. The encoded protein is CASPGPDRLFGYTF.

This clonotype has a count of ten or more. The chain recombines TRBV20-1 with TRBJ2-7, with 9 bases lining up with TRBD1. CDR3 length equals 14 residues. Per the germline V gene, CDR1 is DFQATT and CDR2 is SNEGSKA (reference sequence). V shed 5 bases and J 6 bases; nucleotides not matched to a gene: 11. The CDR3 here is CSAFPLGQGVEQYF. CDR3 nucleotides: TGCAGTGCTTTCCCCTTGGGACAGGGAGTCGAGCAGTACTTC.

There are many counts of this clonotype. This chain joins TRBV28 and TRBJ2-1; perhaps TRBD2 as D (5 bases). The CDR3 runs to 17 residues. V lost 4 bases, J lost 0 bases, and 16 bases lay in between. Germline CDR1 reads MDHEN; CDR2 reads SYDVKM. CDR3 loop: CASSSYSAQSSYNEQFF. The CDR3 DNA is TGTGCCAGCAGTTCCTATAGCGCCCAGAGCTCCTACAATGAGCAGTTCTTC.

This clonotype was counted only a few times. The gene calls are TRBV27 and TRBJ2-1, with 8 bases matching TRBD2. Germline assignment: CDR1 MNHEY and CDR2 SMNVEV (reference sequence). The CDR3 length is 15 residues. The J segment lost 9 bases and the V segment lost 4 bases, leaving 11 bases of the junction unmatched. Written as DNA, the CDR3 is TGTGCCAGCAGTTCGGGACTAGGAGGCGTATCTGAGCAGTTCTTC. Translated, it gives CASSSGLGGVSEQFF.